These T cell receptor beta chains were read from a single sample in a study of blood T cell repertoires in COVID-19. The method was immunoSEQ multiplex PCR; TCRdb's version includes in-frame clones alone and lacks a portion of them. Here the sample spans under 150,000 clones, less than 90% being singletons. Specimen: PBMCs or T cells enriched from blood (not recorded which). The receptors shown here come from a woman between 50 and 59 years old who had recovered from COVID-19. The CDR3 runs from the conserved cysteine through the conserved F or W. A D gene is named only where the DNA matches it firmly. Size tells how often a clone was seen (once, few, many) or the class of an expanded clone, and some rows leave it out.

cdr3_nt	cdr3_aa	d_call	j_call	v_call	clone_size
TGTGCCAGCTCAACGCGGGACAGGGCAGCCTACGAGCAGTACTTC	CASSTRDRAAYEQYF	TRBD1	TRBJ2-7	TRBV18	.
TGTGCCAGCAGCGCCCGGACAGGGAACTATGGCTACACCTTC	CASSARTGNYGYTF	TRBD1	TRBJ1-2	TRBV9	.
TGTGCCAGCAGTTACTCGACAATGAACACTGAAGCTTTCTTT	CASSYSTMNTEAFF	.	TRBJ1-1	TRBV6-5	.
TGTGCCAACAGACAGGGCGCAAACACCGGGGAGCTGTTTTTT	CANRQGANTGELFF	TRBD1	TRBJ2-2	TRBV2	.
TGTGCCAGCAGCGTAACAGAGAACACTGAAGCTTTCTTT	CASSVTENTEAFF	.	TRBJ1-1	TRBV9	.
TGTGCCACCAGTGATTTCCGTGGGGGCGGTGAGCAGTTCTTC	CATSDFRGGGEQFF	.	TRBJ2-1	TRBV24-1	few
TGTGCCAGCTCACCGGGAGCGGAACCACCCTACAATGAGCAGTTCTTC	CASSPGAEPPYNEQFF	.	TRBJ2-1	TRBV18	.
TGCGCCAGCAGCTTGGGATACGGGAATTCACCCCTCCACTTT	CASSLGYGNSPLHF	.	TRBJ1-6	TRBV5-1	.
TGTGCCAGCATTCAGGGGGCTTCAGCTTTCTTT	CASIQGASAFF	TRBD1	TRBJ1-1	TRBV6-5	.
TGCGCCAGCAGTCCGGGACAGGGACTGGCTGGGGCCAACGTCCTGACTTTC	CASSPGQGLAGANVLTF	TRBD1	TRBJ2-6	TRBV10-1	.
TGTGCCAGCAGGAGCGGACAGGGGGCTAATTCACCCCTCCACTTT	CASRSGQGANSPLHF	TRBD1	TRBJ1-6	TRBV2	.
TGTGCCATCAGTGAGTCCGAGGGGGGGACAATGAAGCAGTTCTTC	CAISESEGGTMKQFF	.	TRBJ2-1	TRBV10-3	.
TGTGCCATCAGCAACCAGCGGAACACCGGGGAGCTGTTTTTT	CAISNQRNTGELFF	.	TRBJ2-2	TRBV10-3	.
TGTGCCAGCAGCGCCCAACAGGGGGGGAACACTGAAGCTTTCTTT	CASSAQQGGNTEAFF	TRBD1	TRBJ1-1	TRBV3-1/TRBV3-2	.
TGTGCCAGCAGCTTAGATTTTCGGCTAGCGGGGGGAGATACGCAGTATTTT	CASSLDFRLAGGDTQYF	TRBD2	TRBJ2-3	TRBV11-3	many
TGTGCCAGCAGTCAATCGGTTAGCACAGATACGCAGTATTTT	CASSQSVSTDTQYF	.	TRBJ2-3	TRBV2	.
TGCGCCAGCAGTGAGTCAGCAGGGGCCTCCTACGAGCAGTACTTC	CASSESAGASYEQYF	.	TRBJ2-7	TRBV10-1	.
TGTGCCAGCAGCGTAGCCAATCCCAAGAACACCGGGGAGCTGTTTTTT	CASSVANPKNTGELFF	.	TRBJ2-2	TRBV9	.
TGCAGCGTTGAAAGGGGACAGGGCCCCCACGAGCAGTACTTC	CSVERGQGPHEQYF	TRBD1	TRBJ2-7	TRBV29-1	.
TGTGCCAGTAGTGCAACAGGGGGCGGAAACACCATATATTTT	CASSATGGGNTIYF	TRBD1	TRBJ1-3	TRBV19	.
TGTGCCAGCAGAGCAGGGGCGAGCTCTGGAAACACCATATATTTT	CASRAGASSGNTIYF	.	TRBJ1-3	TRBV5-4	.
TGTGCCAGCAGCCAAACCGGGGGTTCTGGCTATGGCTACACCTTC	CASSQTGGSGYGYTF	.	TRBJ1-2	TRBV16	.
TGTGCCAGCAGCCGGGATGACAATGAGCAGTTCTTC	CASSRDDNEQFF	.	TRBJ2-1	TRBV9	.
TGCGCCAGCCAGGAGGGACCCGGGGAGCTGTTTTTT	CASQEGPGELFF	.	TRBJ2-2	TRBV4-1	once
TGTGCCAGCAACGGAGAACTTAACACTGAAGCTTTCTTT	CASNGELNTEAFF	.	TRBJ1-1	TRBV7-9	.
TGCGCCAGCAGCTACCCCCTGGCAGGGCCAAAAGAGCAGTACTTC	CASSYPLAGPKEQYF	.	TRBJ2-7	TRBV4-1	once
TGTGCCAGCAGTTTGGGGCAGGTTGAAAAACTGTTTTTT	CASSLGQVEKLFF	.	TRBJ1-4	TRBV12-3/TRBV12-4	.
TGTGCCAGCAGTTCCGGGACAGGGGTACCCTACGAGCAGTACTTC	CASSSGTGVPYEQYF	TRBD1	TRBJ2-7	TRBV2	.
TGTGCCAGCTCACCACCGAGGGGGCTCGTGCATGAGCAGTTCTTC	CASSPPRGLVHEQFF	TRBD1	TRBJ2-1	TRBV18	.
TGTGCCAGCAGTCATGGACAGGGGGCTTCGAGCACTGAAGCTTTCTTT	CASSHGQGASSTEAFF	TRBD1	TRBJ1-1	TRBV27	.
TGCGCCAGCAGCCTTGGGGAGCGGGTCTACAATGAGCAGTTCTTC	CASSLGERVYNEQFF	.	TRBJ2-1	TRBV5-1	.
TGCAGCGTTCGGGACAGGGCGAACACTGAAGCTTTCTTT	CSVRDRANTEAFF	TRBD1	TRBJ1-1	TRBV29-1	.
TGTGCCAGCGCCCCGTCAGGCTATGGCTACACCTTC	CASAPSGYGYTF	.	TRBJ1-2	TRBV6-5	once
TGTGCCAGCAGCCGCTCTAGCGGTTCCTCCTACAATGAGCAGTTCTTC	CASSRSSGSSYNEQFF	TRBD2	TRBJ2-1	TRBV3-1/TRBV3-2	.
TGTGCCAGCAGTGACTCCGCAGTTTCTTTCACAGATACGCAGTATTTT	CASSDSAVSFTDTQYF	.	TRBJ2-3	TRBV6-4	.
TGTGCCAGTAGTCAGACTAGCGGGGTCGATACGCAGTATTTT	CASSQTSGVDTQYF	TRBD2	TRBJ2-3	TRBV19	.
TGCGCCAGCAGCCAAGCAGGGGGCGAAGATACGCAGTATTTT	CASSQAGGEDTQYF	TRBD1	TRBJ2-3	TRBV4-1	.
TGTGCCAGCAGCATACAGACAACTAATGAAAAACTGTTTTTT	CASSIQTTNEKLFF	.	TRBJ1-4	TRBV7-9	.
TGTGCCAGCAGCGTTTGGGCCATCGCAACTAATGAAAAACTGTTTTTT	CASSVWAIATNEKLFF	.	TRBJ1-4	TRBV7-2	.
TGTGCCAGCAGCCCGACGACAGGGAGCGAGACCCAGTACTTC	CASSPTTGSETQYF	TRBD1	TRBJ2-5	TRBV7-3	.
TGTGCCACCAGTGATCTACAGGGAGATGAGCAGTTCTTC	CATSDLQGDEQFF	.	TRBJ2-1	TRBV24-1	.
TGTGCCAGCAGCTTAGTGTCAGTGAATGAGCAGTTCTTC	CASSLVSVNEQFF	.	TRBJ2-1	TRBV7-9	.
TGCGCCAGTAGTTATACAGGGGGCCCGAACACTGAAGCTTTCTTT	CASSYTGGPNTEAFF	TRBD1	TRBJ1-1	TRBV5-1	.
TGTGCCAGCAGCTTATCCGGCAGGGGGTCTGGCTACACCTTC	CASSLSGRGSGYTF	TRBD1	TRBJ1-2	TRBV7-3	.
TGTGCCATCAGCGACGGACTAGCGGGGGCCAAAAGGACCGGGGAGCTGTTTTTT	CAISDGLAGAKRTGELFF	TRBD2	TRBJ2-2	TRBV10-3	.
TGTGCCAGCAGCTTAGCTGACAATAAAGGCTATGGCTACACCTTC	CASSLADNKGYGYTF	.	TRBJ1-2	TRBV7-9	.
TGTGCCAGCTCATCCAAAAGGGGTGGCACTGAAGCTTTCTTT	CASSSKRGGTEAFF	.	TRBJ1-1	TRBV18	once
TGTGCCAGCAGCTTAACAGGGGGTTTGGACACTGAAGCTTTCTTT	CASSLTGGLDTEAFF	.	TRBJ1-1	TRBV7-3	.
TGCGCCAGCAGCCTACACTTCCTTGGGGGGACAGATACGCAGTATTTT	CASSLHFLGGTDTQYF	.	TRBJ2-3	TRBV5-1	.
TGTGCTAGCAGCCAAGGGACAGACGACACAGATACGCAGTATTTT	CASSQGTDDTDTQYF	TRBD1	TRBJ2-3	TRBV7-7	.
TGTGCCAGCAGCCCGTCGGGGGGGTTCGGTGAAGCTTTCTTT	CASSPSGGFGEAFF	.	TRBJ1-1	TRBV11-1	.
TGTGCCAGCAGCTTAGATTCGCTAGTAGACACCGGGGAGCTGTTTTTT	CASSLDSLVDTGELFF	.	TRBJ2-2	TRBV7-8	.
TGTGCCAGCAGCGGTTTCCGGGACAGAGTTTTGAACACTGAAGCTTTCTTT	CASSGFRDRVLNTEAFF	TRBD1	TRBJ1-1	TRBV11-2	.
TGTGCCAGCAGCTTCCAGGGGGACACTGAAGCTTTCTTT	CASSFQGDTEAFF	TRBD1	TRBJ1-1	TRBV5-6	.
TGTGCCAGCAGCGGGACTAGCGGGGCTTCGAACACCGGGGAGCTGTTTTTT	CASSGTSGASNTGELFF	TRBD2	TRBJ2-2	TRBV5-4	.
TGCGCCAGCAGTGCGGGTTGGCCGGCGTGGCAACAAAACACCGGGGAGCTGTTTTTT	CASSAGWPAWQQNTGELFF	.	TRBJ2-2	TRBV10-1	few
TGTGCCAGCAGCTCTCACCGACAGCATCCCGGGGAGCTGTTTTTT	CASSSHRQHPGELFF	.	TRBJ2-2	TRBV7-2	.
TGCGCCAGCAGCCAAGATTCTCTCGGTCTTGGAGGGGACTATGGCTACACCTTC	CASSQDSLGLGGDYGYTF	.	TRBJ1-2	TRBV4-3	.
TGTGCCTGGAATCCTCCGGGACAGACTAGCAATCAGCCCCAGCATTTT	CAWNPPGQTSNQPQHF	TRBD1	TRBJ1-5	TRBV30	.
TGTGCCTGGAGTGTATTACAGGGTGATTTTGAAGCTTTCTTT	CAWSVLQGDFEAFF	.	TRBJ1-1	TRBV30	.